What follows are 9 T cell receptor beta chains derived from one specimen sequenced in a study of shared clonotypes between healthy human individuals. The assay was immunoSEQ multiplex PCR, and TCRdb's table has in-frame clones only and misses some. The table shows approximately 2.1 million clones, with 90% to 95% occurring only once. Sequencing was done on a sample of naive CD4+ T cells from PBMCs. As for subset: CD45RA+ positively selected. The receptors derive from a man younger than 35 in good health. Some clones in this sample may be carry-over from other donors' samples.

Regarding this clone: The same CDR3 arises from other DNA sequences in this sample as well. The chain joins TRBV9 to TRBJ2-7; 9 bases map to TRBD2. The germline CDR1 and CDR2 sequences are SGDLS and YYNGEE. The CDR3 sequence is 15 residues long. The V gene end was trimmed by 0 bases and the J gene end by 2 bases; junction bases not matched to a gene: 3. CDR3 in amino acids: CASSVAPSGTYEQYF. The DNA of the CDR3 is TGTGCCAGCAGCGTAGCTCCTAGCGGGACCTACGAGCAGTACTTC.

CDR3 DNA sequence: TGTGCCAGCGTAAGACAGTTTAGATCCTACAATGAGCAGTTCTTC. Its translation: CASVRQFRSYNEQFF. V is TRBV2 and J is TRBJ2-1; TRBD1 might be the D (5 bases). In germline, CDR1 is SNHLY, CDR2 FYNNEI. The V gene lost 8 bases and the J gene lost 1 base, with 15 bases spanning the gap. CDR3 length equals 15 residues.

This rearrangement joins TRBV6-1 to TRBJ2-5, with 10 bases that match TRBD2. With 8 bases clipped from V and 5 bases from J, the junction kept 11 bases outside the gene matches. The CDR3 is 15 amino acids. Germline V CDR1 and CDR2: MNHNS, SASEGT. CDR3: CASLSAGGPQETQYF. The CDR3 DNA sequence: TGTGCCAGCCTTTCAGCGGGAGGGCCTCAGGAGACCCAGTACTTC.

The chain links TRBV7-9 to TRBJ1-1; no reliable D call. The CDR3 spans 13 residues. Germline-derived CDR1 and CDR2 are SEHNR and FQNEAQ (reference sequence). Trimming took off 1 base at V and 3 bases at J, with 6 bases between the two ends. The CDR3 reads CASSLEWDTEAFF. In nucleotides, the CDR3 is TGTGCCAGCAGCTTAGAGTGGGACACTGAAGCTTTCTTT.

The V and J genes are TRBV5-1 and TRBJ1-1; TRBD1 agrees at 8 bases. V gave up 4 bases and J gave up 4 bases; unmatched junction bases: 15. CDR1 is SGHRS, CDR2 YFSETQ, per germline. The CDR3 runs 17 residues. CDR3 in amino acids: CASSLGRQGAVGTEAFF. Here the CDR3 DNA reads TGCGCCAGCAGCCTGGGGAGGCAGGGGGCGGTGGGCACTGAAGCTTTCTTT.

In its sample, this clone was seen once. The chain has TRBV18 and TRBJ1-2; no clear D gene. V was cut by 3 bases and J by 1 base, with 18 bases left in between. The CDR3 is 17 residues long. Germline V gene lookup returns CDR1 KGHSH and CDR2 LQKENI. CDR3 region: CASSPARLWIDNYGYTF. The DNA for the CDR3 is TGTGCCAGCTCACCCGCCCGCTTATGGATCGATAACTATGGCTACACCTTC.

This sequence joins TRBV5-1 and TRBJ2-1, with 8 positions matching TRBD2. V lost 3 bases to trimming and J lost 10 bases; unmatched junction nucleotides: 9. CDR3 length equals 14 residues. The germline gives CDR1 SGHRS, CDR2 YFSETQ. The CDR3 nucleotides are TGCGCCAGCAGCTGGCCGGGACTAGGTGAGGAGCAGTTCTTC. It yields the protein CASSWPGLGEEQFF.

The chain couples TRBV30 to TRBJ1-5, with D perhaps TRBD1 (5 bases). CDR1 is GTSNPN and CDR2 is SVGIG in the germline V gene (reference sequence). V was clipped by 3 bases and J by 4 bases, with 16 bases between them. The CDR3 has 15 residues. CDR3 protein: CAWRAGTSANQPQHF. In DNA form, the CDR3 reads TGTGCCTGGAGGGCCGGGACCTCGGCAAATCAGCCCCAGCATTTT.

This clone showed up just once. This chain uses TRBV6-5 with TRBJ1-3; possibly TRBD1 for D (5 bases). V was cut by 5 bases and J by 0 bases, with 11 bases left in between. The CDR3 length is 15 residues. Germline V gives CDR1 MNHEY, CDR2 SVGAGI. The CDR3 sequence: CASSRGGSSGNTIYF. CDR3 bases: TGTGCCAGCAGTAGGGGTGGCAGCTCTGGAAACACCATATATTTT.